Below, one T cell receptor beta chain is given with its context. What it recognizes is unknown. This sample is drawn from a study of CD8 T cells in Susac syndrome. TCR beta from blood CD8+ and CD4+ T cells was sequenced. Negative isolation yielded the CD8+ and CD4+ T cells, while FACS enriched the TEMRA cells. Reverse transcription of roughly 0.5 to 1 ug RNA was performed with random hexamers. TCRdb used MiXCR to reprocess the immunoSEQ multiplex PCR reads, holding one entry per CDR3 protein. The table lists about 89,000 distinct CDR3 sequences, 90% to 95% of them singletons. Findings and caveats of the study: In its TCR sequencing and HLA analysis, the study acknowledged that the number of individuals was relatively small.

This receptor was obtained from a human donor in good health. The sample taken for sequencing was CD8+ T cells from PBMCs.

The CDR3, as DNA: TGTGCCAGCAGCTACGGACAGGGGGCTTCTGAAGCTTTCTTT. Translation gives CASSYGQGASEAFF. The rearrangement links TRBV28 to TRBJ1-1; 11 nucleotides match TRBD1. Germline V gene lookup returns CDR1 MDHEN and CDR2 SYDVKM. CDR3 size: 14 residues. Losses at the gene ends were 6 bases for V and 6 bases for J; bases not matched to a gene: 6. Full variable domain (missing parts from reference TRBV28 and TRBJ1-1): DVKVTQSSRYLVKRTGEKVFLECVQDMDHENMFWYRQDPGLGLRLIYFSYDVKMKEKGDIPEGYSVSREKKERFSLILESASTNQTSMYLCASSYGQGASEAFFGQGTRLTVV.